This T cell receptor (beta chain) was identified during a study of cytomegalovirus exposure and HLA in healthy donors. Study information: The roughly 100 million unique TCR beta sequences, from 150 million to 200 million T cells, were found by an earlier analysis.

For this clone: Antigen unknown.

Study conclusions and caveats: Follow-up analysis seemed to connect common viral pathogens with several of the most significant clusters identified. In a later analysis, a genetic analysis reported fewer productive-TCR N-insertions in an Asian-associated ancestry cluster than the cohort average.

The PCR was carried out with 60 Vbeta primers and 13 Jbeta primers. Libraries were prepared by immunoSEQ multiplex PCR; TCRdb keeps only in-frame clonotypes and omits some of them. The sample includes 120,000 or so clones, over 60% of them seen just once. CDR3 length equals 15 residues. The J segment lost 5 bases and the V segment lost 5 bases, leaving 7 bases of the junction unmatched. The germline CDR1 and CDR2 sequences are SGHNT and YENEEA. The sample comprised PBMCs. The clonotype originates from a woman in her forties in good health and CMV-seropositive. The chain employs TRBV11-3 and TRBJ2-2, with TRBD2 identical over 8 bases. In DNA, the CDR3 is TGTGCCAGCAGCCGCCTGGCGGGGGGAACCGGGGAGCTGTTTTTT. It encodes CASSRLAGGTGELFF.